One sample yielded the 21 T cell receptor beta chains listed below, sequenced in a study of blood T cell repertoires in COVID-19. Here immunoSEQ multiplex PCR was the method, and the copy in TCRdb shows in-frame clones only, minus some. The repertoire includes about 190,000 clones, approximately 91% of them detected once, and about 6.8% sits in the top ten. Input material: peripheral blood. The receptor source for this set is a woman aged 40 to 50 who had recovered from COVID-19.

This clone showed up just a few times. J is TRBJ1-1 and V is TRBV30; 9 nucleotides line up with TRBD1. The CDR3 has 13 residues. Unmatched junction bases numbered 7, after V lost 8 bases and J lost 3 bases. The germline V gene encodes CDR1 GTSNPN and CDR2 SVGIG (reference sequence). The CDR3 DNA is TGTGCCGGGACAGGGCTAGTCGACACTGAAGCTTTCTTT. It is translated as CAGTGLVDTEAFF.

The rearrangement links TRBV5-6 to TRBJ2-7; no clear D. Trimming took off 0 bases at V and 2 bases at J, with 9 bases between the two ends. This CDR3 region has 14 residues. Germline V lookup: CDR1 SGHDT, CDR2 YYEEEE. For the CDR3, the DNA is TGTGCCAGCAGCTTGGTTTCCAGGCCCTACGAGCAGTACTTC. Translated, it gives CASSLVSRPYEQYF.

This chain links TRBV9 with TRBJ2-1; 7 bases map to TRBD2. V shed 0 bases and J 0 bases; nucleotides not matched to a gene: 3. This CDR3 contains 16 residues. Germline-derived CDR1 and CDR2 are SGDLS and YYNGEE. The CDR3 nucleotides are TGTGCCAGCAGCGTAGGGGGCGGGAGCTCCTACAATGAGCAGTTCTTC. Amino acids: CASSVGGGSSYNEQFF.

The chain links TRBV7-9 to TRBJ1-1; maybe TRBD1 (5 bases). The germline CDR1 and CDR2 sequences are SEHNR and FQNEAQ (reference sequence). The CDR3 totals 16 residues. V lost 5 bases, J lost 5 bases, and 21 bases lay in between. CDR3 sequence (DNA): TGTGCCAGCAGCCCCACCCGCAGGGAATGGAATACTGAAGCTTTCTTT. Its protein is CASSPTRREWNTEAFF.

Worth noting for this clone: In this CDR3 the conserved last residue, phenylalanine or tryptophan, is missing, so a read error is likely. This rearrangement joins TRBV6-5 to TRBJ2-2, with 9 bases identical to TRBD2. Looked up from germline, CDR1 is MNHEY and CDR2 is SVGAGI. V dropped 6 bases and J dropped 6; count of bases not matched to a gene: 8. The CDR3 is made up of 15 amino acids. The CDR3 nucleotides are TGTGCCAGCAGAGTTAGCGGGAGCTGGTCCGGGGAGCTGTTTTCT. Translated: CASRVSGSWSGELFS.

The gene calls are TRBV4-2 and TRBJ1-4; D remains unclear. The CDR3 has 14 amino acids. Trimming shortened V by 1 base and J by 2 bases, and 5 bases separated the two germline ends. The germline V gene has CDR1 LGHNA and CDR2 YNFKEQ. CDR3 amino acids: CASSQGGTNEKLFF. CDR3 DNA: TGTGCCAGCAGCCAAGGAGGGACTAATGAAAAACTGTTTTTT.

The genes are TRBV2 and TRBJ2-1, with 8 bases lining up with TRBD2. Per germline, CDR1 SNHLY and CDR2 FYNNEI. The CDR3 loop spans 14 amino acids. V lost 7 bases to trimming and J lost 8 bases; unmatched junction nucleotides: 10. The CDR3, as DNA: TGTGCCAGCAACAAGCGGGAGAGATCGGATGAGCAGTTCTTC. This encodes CASNKRERSDEQFF.

This sequence joins TRBV5-4 and TRBJ2-1; 9 nucleotides line up with TRBD1. CDR3 length: 14 amino acids. Germline V lookup: CDR1 SGHNT, CDR2 YYREEE (reference sequence). Unmatched junction bases numbered 6, after V lost 4 bases and J lost 7 bases. In nucleotides, the CDR3 is TGTGCCAGCAGCCCATCGGGACAGGGAAATGAGCAGTTCTTC. It codes for CASSPSGQGNEQFF.

CDR3 DNA sequence: TGTGCCAGCAGCTTATTCTCGGGTAAGGCTGAAGCTTTCTTT. This encodes CASSLFSGKAEAFF. The chain uses TRBV5-8 and TRBJ1-1, with D unclear. The CDR3 consists of 14 residues. Trimming took 2 bases from V and 6 from J, leaving 14 bases between them. The V gene's germline CDR1 is SGHTS and CDR2 YDEGEE.

V gene TRBV2 combines with J gene TRBJ2-7; TRBD1 matches 7 bases. With V trimmed by 3 bases and J by 7 bases, 12 bases remained unmatched. The CDR3 runs 15 residues. CDR1 and CDR2 (germline): SNHLY, FYNNEI. In nucleotides, the CDR3 is TGTGCCAGCAGTGACGGGCCGGACAGGTATTATGAGCAGTACTTC. Its translation: CASSDGPDRYYEQYF.

This rearrangement joins TRBV6-5 to TRBJ2-3; the match to TRBD1 covers 7 bases. Trimming took 5 bases from V and 2 from J; bases not matched to a gene: 4. Germline CDR1 is MNHEY and CDR2 is SVGAGI. The CDR3 consists of 14 residues. This CDR3 reads CASSRDRNTDTQYF. In DNA form, the CDR3 reads TGTGCCAGCAGTCGGGACAGAAACACAGATACGCAGTATTTT.

The chain combines TRBV18 with TRBJ2-2; perhaps TRBD2 as D (6 bases). V was clipped by 5 bases and J by 0 bases, with 10 bases between them. CDR1 and CDR2 (germline): KGHSH, LQKENI. There are 15 residues in the CDR3. CDR3 DNA sequence: TGTGCCAGCTCAATCGGCGGGGCGAACACCGGGGAGCTGTTTTTT. This gives the protein CASSIGGANTGELFF.

In its sample, this clone was seen a few times. The J gene is TRBJ1-5, the V gene TRBV3-1 (or the pseudogene TRBV3-2); tentatively, D is TRBD1 (6 bases). Germline CDR1 is LGHDT and CDR2 is YNNKEL (reference sequence). V lost 0 bases and J lost 5, with 17 bases in between. The CDR3 is 17 residues long. CDR3 amino acids: CASSQDKVQGIHQPQHF. DNA for the CDR3: TGTGCCAGCAGCCAAGATAAAGTCCAGGGGATACATCAGCCCCAGCATTTT.

In this sample, this clone turned up a few times. This chain links TRBV6-5 with TRBJ1-2, with 8 nucleotides matching TRBD1. This CDR3 has 15 residues. V gave up 10 bases and J gave up 3 bases; unmatched junction bases: 13. The V gene's germline CDR1 is MNHEY and CDR2 SVGAGI. CDR3 amino acids: CATLPTRGPYYGYTF. The CDR3 nucleotides are TGTGCCACGCTCCCTACCAGGGGGCCCTACTATGGCTACACCTTC.

The rearrangement joins TRBV2 to TRBJ2-7, with D possibly being TRBD1 (6 bases). V lost 6 bases to trimming and J lost 0 bases, with 12 bases between them. In germline, CDR1 is SNHLY, CDR2 FYNNEI. CDR3 size: 14 residues. CDR3 nucleotides: TGTGCCAGCAGGGCCAGGGGCTCCTCCTACGAGCAGTACTTC. It yields the protein CASRARGSSYEQYF.

V gene TRBV27 combines with J gene TRBJ2-7; D gene uncertain. CDR1 and CDR2 (germline): MNHEY, SMNVEV (reference sequence). V was cut by 1 base and J by 5 bases, with 12 bases left in between. This CDR3 contains 14 residues. The CDR3 loop reads CASSLYGPGNEQYF. DNA for the CDR3: TGTGCCAGCAGTTTATACGGCCCAGGAAACGAGCAGTACTTC.

The J gene is TRBJ2-1, the V gene TRBV5-1; 10 nucleotides line up with TRBD2. Losses at the gene ends were 0 bases for V and 7 bases for J; bases not matched to a gene: 4. CDR1 is SGHRS and CDR2 is YFSETQ in the germline V gene. The CDR3 contains 15 residues. CDR3 in amino acids: CASSLELAGVNEQFF. As DNA, the CDR3 is TGCGCCAGCAGCTTGGAGCTAGCGGGAGTAAATGAGCAGTTCTTC.

The gene calls are TRBV30 and TRBJ2-5; TRBD2 might be the D (6 bases). Germline V CDR1 and CDR2: GTSNPN, SVGIG (reference sequence). The CDR3 length is 13 residues. The germline V and J ends were trimmed by 3 bases and 4 bases, with 12 bases remaining between them. The CDR3 region is CAWSGGFRETQYF. The CDR3 nucleotides read TGTGCCTGGAGCGGAGGGTTCCGAGAGACCCAGTACTTC.

The J gene is TRBJ2-3, the V gene TRBV7-9; D is undetermined. Germline lookup yields CDR1 SEHNR and CDR2 FQNEAQ (reference sequence). This CDR3 contains 15 residues. V gave up 3 bases and J gave up 0 bases, with 10 bases separating them. The CDR3 DNA follows: TGTGCCAGCAGCTTCCCGACAAAGAGCACAGATACGCAGTATTTT. As protein: CASSFPTKSTDTQYF.

The chain recombines TRBV18 with TRBJ2-5; D is perhaps TRBD1 (5 bases). The CDR3 has 14 residues. V was cut by 1 base and J by 2 bases, with 8 bases left in between. CDR1 KGHSH and CDR2 LQKENI come from the germline V gene. The CDR3 spells CASSPQQEQETQYF. The CDR3 DNA reads TGTGCCAGCTCACCACAACAGGAACAAGAGACCCAGTACTTC. Together with reference TRBV18 and TRBJ2-5, the CDR3 gives the full variable domain: NAGVMQNPRHLVRRRGQEARLRCSPMKGHSHVYWYRQLPEEGLKFMVYLQKENIIDESGMPKERFSAEFPKEGPSILRIQQVVRGDSAAYFCASSPQQEQETQYFGPGTRLLVL.

This chain connects TRBV5-5 to TRBJ2-7; 8 bases map to TRBD2. The CDR3 has 15 amino acids. Germline loops: CDR1 SGHKS, CDR2 YYEKEE (reference sequence). Losses at the gene ends were 6 bases for V and 3 bases for J; bases not matched to a gene: 11. Written as DNA, the CDR3 is TGTGCCAGCACCCCGGCCCCGGGGGGGGACTACGAGCAGTACTTC. Protein sequence: CASTPAPGGDYEQYF. The variable domain in full, with the rest retrieved from reference TRBV5-5 and TRBJ2-7, is DAGVTQSPTHLIKTRGQQVTLRCSPISGHKSVSWYQQVLGQGPQFIFQYYEKEERGRGNFPDRFSARQFPNYSSELNVNALLLGDSALYLCASTPAPGGDYEQYFGPGTRLTVT.